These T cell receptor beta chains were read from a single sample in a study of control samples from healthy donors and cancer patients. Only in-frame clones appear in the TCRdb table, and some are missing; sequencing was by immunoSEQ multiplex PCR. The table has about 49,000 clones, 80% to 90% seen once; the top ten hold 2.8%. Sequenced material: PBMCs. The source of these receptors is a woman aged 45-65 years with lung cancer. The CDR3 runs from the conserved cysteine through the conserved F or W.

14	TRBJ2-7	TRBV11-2	CASSIGTATYEQYF
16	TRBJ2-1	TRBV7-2	CASSPGLAGGRNEQFF
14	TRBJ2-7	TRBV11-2	CASSPRGQGLEQYF
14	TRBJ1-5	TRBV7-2	CASSPWTRNQPQHF
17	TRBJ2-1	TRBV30	CAWSVPFGGALYNEQFF
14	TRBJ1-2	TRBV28	CASSLRGQGVVYTF
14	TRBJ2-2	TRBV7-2	CASRVSGGTGELFF
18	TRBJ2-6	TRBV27	CASSSTTYPLSGANVLTF
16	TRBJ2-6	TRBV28	CASTATGRSGANVLTF
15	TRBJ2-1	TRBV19	CASSVLGGTTNEQFF
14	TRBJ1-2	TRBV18	CASSPSGGVNGYTF
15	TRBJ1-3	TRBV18	CASSPQGFSGNTIYF
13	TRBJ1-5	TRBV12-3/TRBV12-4	CASSFTGGQPQHF
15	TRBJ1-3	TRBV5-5	CASSPDRYSGNTIYF
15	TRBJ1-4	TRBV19	CASRPGQPTNEKLFF
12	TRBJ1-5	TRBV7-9	CASSLESQPQHF